Each of the 4 T cell receptor beta chains below was sequenced from the same sample in a study of T cell repertoires and Cas9 in healthy adults. The method was immunoSEQ multiplex PCR; TCRdb's version includes in-frame clones alone and lacks a portion of them. The sample consists of fewer than 15,000 clones, 75% to 90% of them appearing once. The sequenced sample was Tregs (CD4+, CD25+, CD127-, CD137-, CD154-) from PBMCs; culture status not recorded. These receptors originate from a human donor in good health.

The rearrangement joins TRBV5-1 to TRBJ2-5; no clear D gene. This CDR3 is built from 12 residues. V lost 0 bases to trimming and J lost 2 bases, with 2 bases between them. Germline V gene sequence: CDR1 SGHRS, CDR2 YFSETQ. The CDR3 here is CASSLAQETQYF. The CDR3 coding sequence is TGCGCCAGCAGCTTGGCTCAAGAGACCCAGTACTTC. Drawing the rest from reference TRBV5-1 and TRBJ2-5, the complete variable domain is KAGVTQTPRYLIKTRGQQVTLSCSPISGHRSVSWYQQTPGQGLQFLFEYFSETQRNKGNFPGRFSGRQFSNSRSEMNVSTLELGDSALYLCASSLAQETQYFGPGTRLLVL.

The chain recombines TRBV4-1 with TRBJ2-2; D remains ambiguous. From germline, CDR1 is MGHRA and CDR2 YSYEKL. This CDR3 comprises 15 residues. V was trimmed by 5 bases and J by 2 bases, leaving 12 bases between them. The CDR3 region is CASSLRYLNTGELFF. The CDR3, as DNA: TGCGCCAGCAGCTTACGCTACCTTAACACCGGGGAGCTGTTTTTT.

This clone was seen more than once but under ten times. V usage is TRBV7-9 and J usage is TRBJ1-6, with TRBD1 as a possible D gene (5 bases). The CDR3 is made up of 12 amino acids. Trimming cost V 4 bases and J 13 bases, with 11 bases left between them. Per the germline V gene, CDR1 is SEHNR and CDR2 is FQNEAQ (reference sequence). This CDR3 reads CASSSQGFPLHF. The DNA for the CDR3 is TGTGCCAGCAGCTCCCAGGGATTTCCCCTCCACTTT.

The rearrangement joins TRBV9 to TRBJ2-1; TRBD1 might be the D (6 bases). The germline gives CDR1 SGDLS, CDR2 YYNGEE. V lost 0 bases to trimming and J lost 4 bases, with 14 bases between them. The CDR3 covers 16 residues. CDR3 DNA: TGTGCCAGCAGCGTAGGTTTAGGGGGTGGGTACAATGAGCAGTTCTTC. It specifies CASSVGLGGGYNEQFF.